The clone carrying this T cell receptor (beta chain) was found once. Its antigen is undetermined. This record belongs to a study of cytomegalovirus exposure and HLA in healthy donors. Findings and caveats of the study: Follow-up analysis later connected one missense variant in DCLRE1C with trimming of TCR beta V- and J-genes. Upon later analysis, TCR association rates were observed to vary by HLA locus, being highest for DRB1 and lowest for HLA-C.

Germline V lookup: CDR1 SGHRS, CDR2 YFSETQ. V lost 0 bases, J lost 0 bases, and 15 bases stayed unmatched. This CDR3 is built from 20 residues. Donors showed nominal health when sampled, although they likely had unrecorded immune exposures. With 60 Vbeta and 13 Jbeta primers, the PCR was carried out. In the study's own analysis: A later analysis tallied 80 million to 100 million unique TCR beta chains, around 10 million of them shared. Using immunoSEQ multiplex PCR, the repertoire was profiled, and TCRdb retains in-frame clones only, with some absent. V and J calls and clone size are copied from that table; D and trimming were computed from the DNA. Here the sample spans tens of thousands of clones, around 70% being singletons.

The V call is TRBV5-1, the J call TRBJ2-1, with 7 bases lining up with TRBD2. The source of this sequence is a woman aged 40 to 49 in good health and CMV-seropositive. The sample consisted of PBMCs. CDR3 nucleotide sequence: TGCGCCAGCAGCTTGGAAAGCGGGAACGCTCCTTACAACTCCTACAATGAGCAGTTCTTC. It yields the protein CASSLESGNAPYNSYNEQFF.